This T cell receptor (beta chain) emerged from a study of T-cell reconstitution after alpha-beta-depleted transplantation in children. Using unique molecular identifiers, the investigators prepared the TCRbeta library. TCRdb re-analysed the PCR reads in MiXCR, keeping a single row per CDR3 protein. The repertoire holds 700,000 to 950,000 distinct CDR3 sequences, with less than 20% as singletons. The V segment lost 0 bases and the J segment 0 bases; nucleotides outside the gene matches: 7. CDR1 and CDR2 (germline): SGHTA, FQGTGA. The CDR3 has 18 residues. This clonotype occurred a few times. What it binds is unknown. Study-wide results and limits: It was newly produced T cells that mostly accounted for T-cell counts and diversity one year after transplant. Diversity of TCRbeta at day 60 was high in some patients, arising from surviving recipient T cells and thymic progenitors. Several hundred expanded graft clones reportedly supplied alpha-beta T cells about two months after transplant.

This clonotype was sampled from a male patient aged 5 to 17 who had a stem cell transplant for acute lymphoblastic leukemia, so the T cells may come from the graft donor. Sequences were derived from PBMCs, mostly from graft donor cells, sampled 360 days after TCRalphabeta/CD19-depleted stem cell transplant. The chain has TRBV7-3 and TRBJ2-3; 9 nucleotides line up with TRBD2. CDR3 sequence reads: CASSLTSRTSDSTDTQYF. CDR3 nucleotides: TGTGCCAGCAGCTTAACGTCAAGGACTAGCGATAGCACAGATACGCAGTATTTT.